A single sample is the source of the 3 T cell receptor beta chains below, sequenced in a study of blood T cell repertoires in COVID-19. Some clones are missing from TCRdb's copy, which holds only in-frame ones; the method was immunoSEQ multiplex PCR. The table has 380,000 or so clones, 81% seen once. The sample was peripheral blood. The receptors stem from a human donor with acute or convalescent COVID-19. The donor label of this sample is uncertain.

The V and J genes are TRBV18 and TRBJ2-4; tentatively, D is TRBD1 (6 bases). The germline gives CDR1 KGHSH, CDR2 LQKENI. Trimming took off 5 bases at V and 0 bases at J, with 14 bases between the two ends. The CDR3 is made up of 16 amino acids. CDR3 DNA sequence: TGTGCCAGCTCAGGCCTGGACAGAGAAGCCAAAAACATTCAGTACTTC. Its protein is CASSGLDREAKNIQYF.

The chain carries TRBV4-1 and TRBJ1-4; D is possibly TRBD1 (5 bases). Between the trimmed V and J ends, which lost 9 bases and 5 bases, there was a span of 13 bases. The germline V gene has CDR1 MGHRA and CDR2 YSYEKL. The CDR3 is 13 amino acids. DNA for the CDR3: TGCGCCAGTAAACAGGACGCGAATGAAAAACTGTTTTTT. This codes for CASKQDANEKLFF.

The CDR3 sequence: CASRMRGSTDTQYF. CDR3 in DNA: TGTGCCAGTAGGATGCGGGGGAGCACAGATACGCAGTATTTT. The chain links TRBV19 to TRBJ2-3, with 7 nucleotides matching TRBD2. Germline lookup yields CDR1 LNHDA and CDR2 SQIVND (reference sequence). J gave up 0 bases and V 6 bases, and 3 bases lay outside the gene matches. This CDR3 has 14 amino acids.